These 5 T cell receptor beta chains were all obtained from the same sample, sequenced in a study of Ad26.COV2.S vaccination and SARS-CoV-2 variants. Assay used: immunoSEQ multiplex PCR; TCRdb lists only in-frame clones, some missing. The sample holds some 480,000 clones, roughly 85% seen once. Treatment described: some 19 received Ad26.COV2.S at low or high dose, single or two shots; roughly five received placebo; per-sample allocation not given. Samples came from day 63 after the first vaccine or placebo injection. The source was peripheral blood, collected in a trial of Ad26.COV2.S vaccine versus placebo. These receptors came from a person aged 18-65 years who received the Ad26.COV2.S COVID-19 vaccine or a placebo.

The chain uses TRBV6-5 and TRBJ1-1, with D uncertain. V was clipped by 2 bases and J by 1 base, with 8 bases between them. The CDR3 is 14 residues long. CDR1 and CDR2 from the germline V gene are MNHEY and SVGAGI. The CDR3 sequence is CASSYEIRNTEAFF. In DNA, the CDR3 is TGTGCCAGCAGTTACGAGATCAGGAACACTGAAGCTTTCTTT.

V and J are TRBV5-1 and TRBJ2-3; D remains ambiguous. The germline CDR1 and CDR2 sequences are SGHRS and YFSETQ. V was shortened by 3 bases and J by 4 bases, with 12 bases between the two germline ends. The CDR3 has 14 amino acids. CDR3 nucleotides: TGCGCCAGCAGCTCGAATCTGGGGTCAGATACGCAGTATTTT. Protein sequence: CASSSNLGSDTQYF.

This rearrangement joins TRBV11-2 to TRBJ1-1, with D uncertain. Germline values: CDR1 SGHAT, CDR2 FQNNGV. CDR3 length equals 14 residues. With 5 bases removed from V and 1 base from J, the gap between germline ends came to 11 bases. The CDR3 region is CASSPGRANTEAFF. In DNA form, the CDR3 reads TGTGCCAGCAGCCCAGGACGGGCGAACACTGAAGCTTTCTTT.

This chain links TRBV6-1 with TRBJ2-1, with D possibly being TRBD2 (5 bases). CDR3 length: 16 amino acids. The V gene's germline CDR1 is MNHNS and CDR2 SASEGT. V lost 1 base to trimming and J lost 12 bases, with 22 bases between them. DNA for the CDR3: TGTGCCAGCAGTGAAGAGTTGAGCGGTCCCCAGGTGAGGCAGTTCTTC. Its protein product is CASSEELSGPQVRQFF.

This clone was recorded only once. The gene calls are TRBV7-2 and TRBJ2-2; 11 bases align to TRBD2. Losses at the gene ends were 0 bases for V and 7 bases for J; bases not matched to a gene: 4. In germline, CDR1 is SGHTA, CDR2 FQGNSA. The CDR3 runs 16 residues. The CDR3 DNA follows: TGTGCCAGCAGCTTAGCGAGAGGACTAGCGGGCGGGGAGCTGTTTTTT. Translating gives CASSLARGLAGGELFF.